This is a list of T cell receptor beta chains from one sample in a study of long-term antiretroviral therapy in people with HIV. Libraries were prepared by immunoSEQ multiplex PCR; TCRdb keeps only in-frame clonotypes and omits some of them. The sample consists of some 40,000 clones, 75% to 90% of them appearing once. Sequenced material: unsorted PBMCs, taken 1.5 years after starting antiretroviral therapy. These receptors were collected from a man between 18 and 29 years old with HIV. Both conserved end residues are part of each CDR3. The D gene is left open where the match is weak. A row's size may be missing; if present it is once, few, many or a size class.

v_call: TRBV6-5; clone_size: NA; d_call: TRBD1; j_call: TRBJ1-4; cdr3_nt: TGTGCCAGCAGTTATTTGGACAGGGCGGGGGAAAAACTGTTTTTT; cdr3_aa: CASSYLDRAGEKLFF
v_call: TRBV5-1; clone_size: NA; d_call: TRBD1; j_call: TRBJ1-2; cdr3_nt: TGCGCCAGCAGCATTGACAGGGCGGGCTACACCTTC; cdr3_aa: CASSIDRAGYTF
v_call: TRBV6-5; clone_size: few; d_call: NA; j_call: TRBJ1-1; cdr3_nt: TGTGCCAGCAGCATCGGACAGAATACTGAAGCTTTCTTT; cdr3_aa: CASSIGQNTEAFF
v_call: TRBV4-3; clone_size: NA; d_call: NA; j_call: TRBJ2-3; cdr3_nt: TGCGCCAGCAGCCCAAGTAGGGACTCTTGGGCAGATACGCAGTATTTT; cdr3_aa: CASSPSRDSWADTQYF
v_call: TRBV4-3; clone_size: NA; d_call: TRBD1; j_call: TRBJ1-2; cdr3_nt: TGCGCCAGCAGCCGAGCGTCGACAGGGGCAGCTGGCTACACCTTC; cdr3_aa: CASSRASTGAAGYTF
v_call: TRBV5-1; clone_size: NA; d_call: NA; j_call: TRBJ2-1; cdr3_nt: TGCGCCAGCAGCTACCAGGGATGGTACAATGAGCAGTTCTTC; cdr3_aa: CASSYQGWYNEQFF
v_call: TRBV7-9; clone_size: NA; d_call: NA; j_call: TRBJ2-6; cdr3_nt: TGTGCCAGCAGCTTAGTTGGGGGCCCTGGGGCCAACGTCCTGACTTTC; cdr3_aa: CASSLVGGPGANVLTF
v_call: TRBV2; clone_size: NA; d_call: TRBD1; j_call: TRBJ1-2; cdr3_nt: TGTGCCAGCAAAGAGGACAGGGGGCTTGCTAGCTACACCTTC; cdr3_aa: CASKEDRGLASYTF
v_call: TRBV20-1; clone_size: NA; d_call: NA; j_call: TRBJ2-7; cdr3_nt: TGCAGTGCTAGAGATAGAAAGGAGCAGTACTTC; cdr3_aa: CSARDRKEQYF
v_call: TRBV29-1; clone_size: NA; d_call: NA; j_call: TRBJ2-3; cdr3_nt: TGCAGCGTTGAAGCTGTCCAGGGTACGCAGTATTTT; cdr3_aa: CSVEAVQGTQYF
v_call: TRBV7-9; clone_size: few; d_call: TRBD2; j_call: TRBJ2-2; cdr3_nt: TGTGCCAGCAGCGGTGAGACTAGCGCTAACACCGGGGAGCTGTTTTTT; cdr3_aa: CASSGETSANTGELFF
v_call: TRBV11-2; clone_size: few; d_call: NA; j_call: TRBJ2-5; cdr3_nt: TGTGCCAGCAGCCCACAGATCCAAGAGACCCAGTACTTC; cdr3_aa: CASSPQIQETQYF
v_call: TRBV6-5; clone_size: NA; d_call: NA; j_call: TRBJ1-1; cdr3_nt: TGTGCCAGCAGTTACTTCCCGGGCATGAACACTGAAGCTTTCTTT; cdr3_aa: CASSYFPGMNTEAFF
v_call: TRBV28; clone_size: few; d_call: TRBD2; j_call: TRBJ2-3; cdr3_nt: TGTGCCAGCAGCCGTCCTAGCGGTTTCACAGATACGCAGTATTTT; cdr3_aa: CASSRPSGFTDTQYF
v_call: TRBV10-3; clone_size: NA; d_call: NA; j_call: TRBJ2-7; cdr3_nt: TGTGCCATCAGTCCCGGAGGGTACGAGCAGTACTTC; cdr3_aa: CAISPGGYEQYF
v_call: TRBV7-9; clone_size: NA; d_call: NA; j_call: TRBJ2-6; cdr3_nt: TGTGCCAGCAGCTCCGGGCCCGGGGCTGGGGCCAACGTCCTGACTTTC; cdr3_aa: CASSSGPGAGANVLTF
v_call: TRBV18; clone_size: few; d_call: TRBD1; j_call: TRBJ1-1; cdr3_nt: TGTGCCAGCTCACTGGACAGGGAAGCTTTCTTT; cdr3_aa: CASSLDREAFF
v_call: TRBV18; clone_size: NA; d_call: NA; j_call: TRBJ1-5; cdr3_nt: TGTGCCAGCTCACCGTCAAAGGGCAATCAGCCCCAGCATTTT; cdr3_aa: CASSPSKGNQPQHF
v_call: TRBV7-2; clone_size: NA; d_call: NA; j_call: TRBJ1-5; cdr3_nt: TGTGCCAGCGAGAAGGGGGGCAATCAGCCCCAGCATTTT; cdr3_aa: CASEKGGNQPQHF
v_call: TRBV7-9; clone_size: NA; d_call: NA; j_call: TRBJ1-5; cdr3_nt: TGTGCCAGCAGCTTTCCCCCCCCAGATCTTAACCCGAGCAATCAGCCCCAGCATTTT; cdr3_aa: CASSFPPPDLNPSNQPQHF
v_call: TRBV9; clone_size: once; d_call: NA; j_call: TRBJ1-1; cdr3_nt: TGTGCCAGCAGCGTAGGAAGCGGGTCGAACACTGAAGCTTTCTTT; cdr3_aa: CASSVGSGSNTEAFF
v_call: TRBV7-9; clone_size: NA; d_call: TRBD1; j_call: TRBJ1-3; cdr3_nt: TGTGCCAGCAGCTACCATGTAACAGGGGCCTCTGGAAACACCATATATTTT; cdr3_aa: CASSYHVTGASGNTIYF
v_call: TRBV28; clone_size: NA; d_call: NA; j_call: TRBJ1-5; cdr3_nt: TGTGCCAGCAGGTGGGGGGGGAGCAATCAGCCCCAGCATTTT; cdr3_aa: CASRWGGSNQPQHF
v_call: TRBV4-3; clone_size: NA; d_call: NA; j_call: TRBJ1-2; cdr3_nt: TGCGCCAGCAGCCAAGAACCCGCCGACTATGGCTACACCTTC; cdr3_aa: CASSQEPADYGYTF
v_call: TRBV28; clone_size: NA; d_call: NA; j_call: TRBJ2-7; cdr3_nt: TGTGCCAGCAGTGTCCGACGCCCCGGGGACGAGCAGTACTTC; cdr3_aa: CASSVRRPGDEQYF
v_call: TRBV2; clone_size: NA; d_call: TRBD1; j_call: TRBJ1-2; cdr3_nt: TGTGCCAGCAGGGGACAGACTAGGGGCTATGGCTACACCTTC; cdr3_aa: CASRGQTRGYGYTF
v_call: TRBV6-1; clone_size: NA; d_call: TRBD2; j_call: TRBJ2-4; cdr3_nt: TGTGCCAGCAGTGAGACTAGCGGGAGGAGGGGGATTCAGTACTTC; cdr3_aa: CASSETSGRRGIQYF
v_call: TRBV7-2; clone_size: NA; d_call: NA; j_call: TRBJ2-1; cdr3_nt: TGTGCCAGCAGCTTAGTGGGGCAATCCAATGAGCAGTTCTTC; cdr3_aa: CASSLVGQSNEQFF
v_call: TRBV27; clone_size: NA; d_call: TRBD2; j_call: TRBJ2-1; cdr3_nt: TGTGCCAGCAGTTTAATCGGCGGGAGCACGTACAATGAGCAGTTCTTC; cdr3_aa: CASSLIGGSTYNEQFF
v_call: TRBV27; clone_size: NA; d_call: NA; j_call: TRBJ1-1; cdr3_nt: TGTGCCAGCAGCCGATATGTCGAGGGGGCTGAAGCTTTCTTT; cdr3_aa: CASSRYVEGAEAFF
v_call: TRBV18; clone_size: few; d_call: NA; j_call: TRBJ2-2; cdr3_nt: TGTGCCAGCTCACCGAAGACTGGGAGCACCGGGGAGCTGTTTTTT; cdr3_aa: CASSPKTGSTGELFF
v_call: TRBV29-1; clone_size: NA; d_call: NA; j_call: TRBJ2-5; cdr3_nt: TGCAGCGTTCGGGACGGTCAAGAGACCCAGTACTTC; cdr3_aa: CSVRDGQETQYF
v_call: TRBV11-2; clone_size: NA; d_call: NA; j_call: TRBJ1-1; cdr3_nt: TGTGCCAGCAGCCACATGAACACTGAAGCTTTCTTT; cdr3_aa: CASSHMNTEAFF
v_call: TRBV28; clone_size: NA; d_call: TRBD2; j_call: TRBJ2-7; cdr3_nt: TGTGCCAGCAGTTTGTGGTCTAGCGGGTCCTACGAGCAGTACTTC; cdr3_aa: CASSLWSSGSYEQYF
v_call: TRBV18; clone_size: NA; d_call: TRBD1; j_call: TRBJ2-5; cdr3_nt: TGTGCCAGCTCAAGACAGGGGCAAGAGACCCAGTACTTC; cdr3_aa: CASSRQGQETQYF
v_call: TRBV28; clone_size: NA; d_call: NA; j_call: TRBJ2-7; cdr3_nt: TGTGCCAGCAGTTTCGGGCTAGCTTCCAACTACGAGCAGTACTTC; cdr3_aa: CASSFGLASNYEQYF
v_call: TRBV7-9; clone_size: NA; d_call: TRBD1; j_call: TRBJ2-2; cdr3_nt: TGTGCCAGCAGTCTCCCCCCGGGACAGGGGGACACCGGGGAGCTGTTTTTT; cdr3_aa: CASSLPPGQGDTGELFF
v_call: TRBV28; clone_size: NA; d_call: TRBD2; j_call: TRBJ2-3; cdr3_nt: TGTGCCAGCAGGCCGGGACTAGCGGGAGGGGAGAAGGATACGCAGTATTTT; cdr3_aa: CASRPGLAGGEKDTQYF
v_call: TRBV18; clone_size: NA; d_call: NA; j_call: TRBJ2-5; cdr3_nt: TGTGCCAGCTCACGGGAACAAGAGACCCAGTACTTC; cdr3_aa: CASSREQETQYF
v_call: TRBV11-2; clone_size: NA; d_call: NA; j_call: TRBJ2-3; cdr3_nt: TGTGCCAGCAGCCCTGACCCGGGTTGGGCGCAGTATTTT; cdr3_aa: CASSPDPGWAQYF
v_call: TRBV27; clone_size: NA; d_call: NA; j_call: TRBJ2-7; cdr3_nt: TGTGCCAGCAGTTTTGGTTACGAGCAGTACTTC; cdr3_aa: CASSFGYEQYF
v_call: TRBV7-8; clone_size: NA; d_call: NA; j_call: TRBJ2-7; cdr3_nt: TGTGCCAGCAGCCCCATGTGGGGGACCGATTCCGAGCAGTACTTC; cdr3_aa: CASSPMWGTDSEQYF
v_call: TRBV2; clone_size: NA; d_call: NA; j_call: TRBJ1-5; cdr3_nt: TGTGCCAGCAGTGAAGGGGGCAGGAGAACTAATCAGCCCCAGCATTTT; cdr3_aa: CASSEGGRRTNQPQHF
v_call: TRBV11-2; clone_size: NA; d_call: TRBD2; j_call: TRBJ2-7; cdr3_nt: TGTGCCAGCAGCACTCCCCGGGGACTAGACTACGAGCAGTACTTC; cdr3_aa: CASSTPRGLDYEQYF
v_call: TRBV5-6; clone_size: once; d_call: NA; j_call: TRBJ2-7; cdr3_nt: TGTGCCAGCAGCCGGACTAACGAGCAGTACTTC; cdr3_aa: CASSRTNEQYF
v_call: TRBV29-1; clone_size: NA; d_call: NA; j_call: TRBJ2-2; cdr3_nt: TGCAGCGTTGGGGGTGGTATTCGCGGTGACACCGGGGAGCTGTTTTTT; cdr3_aa: CSVGGGIRGDTGELFF
v_call: TRBV7-9; clone_size: NA; d_call: TRBD2; j_call: TRBJ2-7; cdr3_nt: TGTGCCAGCAGCTTAGAGGGGACTAGCGGGGACGAGCAGTACTTC; cdr3_aa: CASSLEGTSGDEQYF
v_call: TRBV4-1; clone_size: NA; d_call: TRBD2; j_call: TRBJ2-7; cdr3_nt: TGCGCCAGCAGCCAACCGACTAGCGGATCCTACGAGCAGTACTTC; cdr3_aa: CASSQPTSGSYEQYF
v_call: TRBV28; clone_size: NA; d_call: NA; j_call: TRBJ2-7; cdr3_nt: TGTGCCAGCAGTTTCCGGGACGGGGCCTACGAGCAGTACTTC; cdr3_aa: CASSFRDGAYEQYF
v_call: TRBV28; clone_size: NA; d_call: NA; j_call: TRBJ1-1; cdr3_nt: TGTGCCAGCAGTTTCGGTACTGAAGCTTTCTTT; cdr3_aa: CASSFGTEAFF
v_call: TRBV30; clone_size: once; d_call: NA; j_call: TRBJ2-7; cdr3_nt: TGTGCCTGTGAAAAGGGGGGGGGTCAACATACCTTC; cdr3_aa: CACEKGGGQHTF
v_call: TRBV28; clone_size: NA; d_call: NA; j_call: TRBJ1-2; cdr3_nt: TGTGCCAGCAGCCCCGACAGTAACTATGGCTACACCTTC; cdr3_aa: CASSPDSNYGYTF